Following are 20 T cell receptor beta chains from one sample sequenced in a study of cytomegalovirus exposure and HLA in healthy donors. The primer mix had 60 Vbeta and 13 Jbeta primers. The assay was immunoSEQ multiplex PCR, and TCRdb's table has in-frame clones only and misses some. This repertoire shows about 120,000 clones, 74% found once; its top ten account for more than 2%. The sequencing input was PBMCs. The receptor set was obtained from a human donor in good health.

V is TRBV9 and J is TRBJ1-1, with D possibly matching TRBD1 (5 bases). Trimming took off 8 bases at V and 5 bases at J, with 19 bases between the two ends. The CDR3 runs to 14 residues. Germline CDR1 is SGDLS and CDR2 is YYNGEE. The CDR3 DNA reads as TGTGCCAGTACCCCCGCAGGGTCTAAGACTGAAGCTTTCTTT. This codes for CASTPAGSKTEAFF.

V and J are TRBV2 and TRBJ1-2; D gene ambiguous. Per germline, CDR1 SNHLY and CDR2 FYNNEI. The CDR3 has 15 amino acids. V lost 7 bases and J lost 3, with 18 bases in between. This CDR3 reads CASKYSTAGDYGYTF. The CDR3 DNA follows: TGTGCCAGCAAATATTCTACCGCCGGAGACTATGGCTACACCTTC.

The rearrangement joins TRBV2 to TRBJ2-2; TRBD2 matches at 10 bases. V shed 3 bases, J shed 3 bases, and the junction held 4 bases outside the gene matches. The germline gives CDR1 SNHLY, CDR2 FYNNEI. The CDR3 extends over 16 amino acids. CDR3 protein: CASSDGLAGDTGELFF. CDR3 nucleotides: TGTGCCAGCAGTGATGGGCTAGCGGGAGACACCGGGGAGCTGTTTTTT.

V usage is TRBV10-3 and J usage is TRBJ2-7; weak D call: TRBD1 (7 bases). Per the germline V gene, CDR1 is ENHRY and CDR2 is SYGVKD. The length of the CDR3 is 15 residues. Trimming took off 5 bases at V and 3 bases at J, with 17 bases between the two ends. DNA of the CDR3: TGTGCCATCAGTATAACAGGGGCCGGGGGCTACGAGCAGTACTTC. Translating gives CAISITGAGGYEQYF.

V is TRBV30 and J is TRBJ1-2; D not certain. The CDR3 covers 12 residues. Trimming took off 4 bases at V and 8 bases at J, with 14 bases between the two ends. Germline values: CDR1 GTSNPN, CDR2 SVGIG (reference sequence). The CDR3 region has the DNA TGTGCCTGGACATCGTGGGCGGGCGGCTACACCTTC. Translation gives CAWTSWAGGYTF. The variable domain in full, completed from reference TRBV30 and TRBJ1-2, reads SQTIHQWPATLVQPVGSPLSLECTVEGTSNPNLYWYRQAAGRGLQLLFYSVGIGQISSEVPQNLSASRPQDRQFILSSKKLLLSDSGFYLCAWTSWAGGYTFGSGTRLTVV.

The rearrangement uses TRBV9 and TRBJ1-4; D is ambiguous. The germline gives CDR1 SGDLS, CDR2 YYNGEE. V lost 7 bases and J 8 bases, leaving 6 bases between the germline ends. The length of the CDR3 is 10 residues. CDR3 loop: CASGGEKLFF. In nucleotides, the CDR3 is TGTGCCAGCGGTGGCGAAAAACTGTTTTTT.

The chain has TRBV5-1 and TRBJ1-1; TRBD1 might be the D (5 bases). The CDR3 sequence is 15 residues long. Trimming stripped 4 bases from V and 5 bases from J, with 18 bases between. Germline V gene data show CDR1 as SGHRS and CDR2 as YFSETQ. This CDR3 reads CASSGGDGRRTEAFF. In nucleotides, the CDR3 is TGCGCCAGCAGCGGGGGAGACGGGAGGAGGACTGAAGCTTTCTTT.

The DNA for the CDR3 is TGCGCCAGCAGCTTGATGTCGTCGGGACTAGCGGCTATTGAGCAGTTCTTC. Its protein product is CASSLMSSGLAAIEQFF. This rearrangement joins TRBV5-1 to TRBJ2-1; 11 nucleotides align to TRBD2. The CDR3 has 17 residues. After removal of 1 base from V and 9 bases from J, the junction contained 12 bases not matched to a gene. Germline V lookup: CDR1 SGHRS, CDR2 YFSETQ. Drawing the rest from reference TRBV5-1 and TRBJ2-1, the complete variable domain is KAGVTQTPRYLIKTRGQQVTLSCSPISGHRSVSWYQQTPGQGLQFLFEYFSETQRNKGNFPGRFSGRQFSNSRSEMNVSTLELGDSALYLCASSLMSSGLAAIEQFFGPGTRLTVL.

The rearrangement links TRBV27 to TRBJ1-2, with no clear D. V lost 8 bases and J 6 bases, leaving 16 bases between the germline ends. CDR3 length: 13 amino acids. CDR1 MNHEY and CDR2 SMNVEV come from the germline V gene (reference sequence). This CDR3 is CASGDYRSDGYTF. For the CDR3, the DNA is TGTGCCAGCGGCGACTATCGTTCGGATGGCTACACCTTC.

The genes are TRBV19 and TRBJ1-5, with D tentatively TRBD1 (5 bases). The germline V gene encodes CDR1 LNHDA and CDR2 SQIVND (reference sequence). The ends were cut back, 5 bases at V and 9 bases at J, with 17 bases in the middle. The CDR3 sequence is 14 residues long. The CDR3 DNA sequence: TGTGCCAGTAGTCTCGGGACGGGACTAGGGCCCCAGCATTTT. Translation gives CASSLGTGLGPQHF.

The V gene is TRBV18, the J gene TRBJ1-6, with 9 bases that match TRBD1. Per the germline V gene, CDR1 is KGHSH and CDR2 is LQKENI. The CDR3 runs to 15 residues. With V trimmed by 5 bases and J by 9 bases, 8 bases remained unmatched. In nucleotides, the CDR3 is TGTGCCAGCTCAGGAACCGGGACAGGGCTTTCACCCCTCCACTTT. This codes for CASSGTGTGLSPLHF.

The chain combines TRBV11-2 with TRBJ2-1, with 7 bases lining up with TRBD2. The CDR3 extends over 13 amino acids. Germline CDR1 and CDR2: SGHAT and FQNNGV. V lost 5 bases to trimming and J lost 4 bases; unmatched junction nucleotides: 2. CDR3 amino acids: CASSPLAYNEQFF. For the CDR3, the DNA is TGTGCCAGCAGCCCACTAGCGTACAATGAGCAGTTCTTC.

The chain is built from TRBV7-9 and TRBJ2-7; D is possibly TRBD1 (5 bases). Trimming shortened V by 1 base and J by 3 bases, and 13 bases separated the two germline ends. Germline CDR1 and CDR2: SEHNR and FQNEAQ (reference sequence). This CDR3 region has 15 residues. The DNA for the CDR3 is TGTGCCAGCAGCTTAGGCGCTCAGGGAATCTACGAGCAGTACTTC. This codes for CASSLGAQGIYEQYF. The variable domain in full, completed from reference TRBV7-9 and TRBJ2-7, reads DTGVSQNPRHKITKRGQNVTFRCDPISEHNRLYWYRQTLGQGPEFLTYFQNEAQLEKSRLLSDRFSAERPKGSFSTLEIQRTEQGDSAMYLCASSLGAQGIYEQYFGPGTRLTVT.

This clone was detected only once. The chain links TRBV10-2 to TRBJ2-1, with a weak D call TRBD1 (6 bases). This CDR3 has 14 amino acids. Trimming removed 6 bases from V and 8 bases from J, with 17 bases in between. Germline V gene data show CDR1 as WSHSY and CDR2 as SAAADI. This CDR3 reads CASRVAGDVDEQFF. CDR3 DNA sequence: TGCGCCAGCAGGGTGGCAGGGGATGTCGATGAGCAGTTCTTC.

This sequence joins TRBV19 and TRBJ2-7; possible D gene TRBD2, 6 bases. CDR3 size: 15 residues. Germline CDR1 and CDR2: LNHDA and SQIVND (reference sequence). V was cut by 5 bases and J by 6 bases, with 20 bases left in between. CDR3 protein: CASSSIGLQRAEQYF. The DNA for the CDR3 is TGTGCCAGTAGTTCTATCGGACTACAAAGGGCCGAGCAGTACTTC.

The CDR3 spells CAIRGAISTGELFF. As DNA, the CDR3 is TGTGCCATCAGGGGGGCGATCTCCACCGGGGAGCTGTTTTTT. V gene TRBV6-5 combines with J gene TRBJ2-2, with D possibly being TRBD1 (7 bases). The V gene lost 10 bases and the J gene lost 4 bases, with 16 bases spanning the gap. The CDR3 contains 14 residues. In germline, CDR1 is MNHEY, CDR2 SVGAGI.

The V and J genes are TRBV7-9 and TRBJ2-5, with a possible D match to TRBD1 (6 bases). The DNA end favors TRBJ2-7, so the J call may be wrong. The CDR3 consists of 13 residues. CDR1 and CDR2 (germline): SEHNR, FQNEAQ (reference sequence). DNA for the CDR3: TGTGCCAGCAGCCGCCCGACAGGAATCGAGCAGTACTTC. Translation gives CASSRPTGIEQYF.

The chain recombines TRBV7-9 with TRBJ2-2; D remains ambiguous. This CDR3 comprises 13 residues. With 8 bases removed from V and 0 bases from J, the gap between germline ends came to 7 bases. Germline V gene sequence: CDR1 SEHNR, CDR2 FQNEAQ (reference sequence). The chain's CDR3 is CASERTNTGELFF. The CDR3 DNA sequence: TGTGCCAGCGAGCGAACGAACACCGGGGAGCTGTTTTTT.

This chain joins TRBV30 and TRBJ2-7; D possibly corresponds to TRBD2 (5 bases). This CDR3 comprises 14 residues. V was cut by 4 bases and J by 3 bases, with 16 bases left in between. Germline-derived CDR1 and CDR2 are GTSNPN and SVGIG (reference sequence). DNA for the CDR3: TGTGCCTGGAAACACCCTAGCATCTTCTACGAGCAGTACTTC. Translated, it gives CAWKHPSIFYEQYF.

J is TRBJ2-7 and V is TRBV28; TRBD2 matches 9 bases. The CDR3 is 18 amino acids. Looked up from germline, CDR1 is MDHEN and CDR2 is SYDVKM. Losses at the gene ends were 3 bases for V and 2 bases for J; bases not matched to a gene: 14. CDR3 in amino acids: CASSFDIPGTSYPYEQYF. CDR3 DNA: TGTGCCAGCAGTTTCGACATACCCGGGACTAGCTACCCCTACGAGCAGTACTTC. The full variable domain, with the rest looked up from reference TRBV28 and TRBJ2-7, is DVKVTQSSRYLVKRTGEKVFLECVQDMDHENMFWYRQDPGLGLRLIYFSYDVKMKEKGDIPEGYSVSREKKERFSLILESASTNQTSMYLCASSFDIPGTSYPYEQYFGPGTRLTVT.